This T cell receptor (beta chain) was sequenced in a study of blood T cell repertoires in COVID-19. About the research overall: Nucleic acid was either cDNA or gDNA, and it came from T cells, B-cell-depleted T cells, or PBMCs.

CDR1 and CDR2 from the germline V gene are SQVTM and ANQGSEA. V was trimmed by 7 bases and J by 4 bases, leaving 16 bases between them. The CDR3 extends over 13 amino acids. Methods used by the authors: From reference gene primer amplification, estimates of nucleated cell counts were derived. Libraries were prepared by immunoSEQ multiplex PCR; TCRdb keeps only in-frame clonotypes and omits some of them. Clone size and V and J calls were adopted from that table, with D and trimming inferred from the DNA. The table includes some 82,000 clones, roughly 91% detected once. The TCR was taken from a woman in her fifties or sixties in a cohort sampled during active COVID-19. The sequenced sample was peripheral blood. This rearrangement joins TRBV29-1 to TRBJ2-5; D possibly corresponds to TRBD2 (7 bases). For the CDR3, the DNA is TGCAGCGCCGCAAGGGGGGAGGGAGAGACCCAGTACTTC. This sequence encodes CSAARGEGETQYF.